The 25 T cell receptor beta chains reported below all come from one sample, sequenced in a study of blood T cell repertoires in COVID-19 (TCRdb year 2020). Library preparation employed the immunoSEQ multiplex PCR assay. Held by TCRdb, this immuneACCESS table contains in-frame sequences only and omits some clones. Under half of the omission traces to an unresolved V gene where checked; the cause of the rest is unknown. Across this sample there are 25,000 to 35,000 clones, with about 91% seen only once. The top ten clonotypes cover around 17% of the sample. The sequenced material came from peripheral blood. Every receptor here comes from a human donor with active COVID-19. The donor label of this sample is uncertain.

The V gene is TRBV5-1, the J gene TRBJ2-2; 11 bases are shared with TRBD2. The germline CDR1 and CDR2 sequences are SGHRS and YFSETQ. V shed 1 base and J 3 bases; nucleotides not matched to a gene: 2. The CDR3 is 16 amino acids. Here the CDR3 reads CASSLRTSGYTGELFF. CDR3 nucleotide sequence: TGCGCCAGCAGCTTGAGGACTAGCGGGTACACCGGGGAGCTGTTTTTT.

The chain has TRBV20-1 and TRBJ1-2, with D possibly being TRBD1 (6 bases). The CDR3 loop spans 11 amino acids. V was trimmed by 6 bases and J by 3 bases, leaving 8 bases between them. Germline lookup yields CDR1 DFQATT and CDR2 SNEGSKA (reference sequence). The CDR3 DNA is TGCAGTGCCCGACAGGACTATGGCTACACCTTC. Translating gives CSARQDYGYTF.

The chain combines TRBV19 with TRBJ1-1, with TRBD1 matching over 9 bases. Trimming removed 5 bases from V and 10 bases from J; junction bases left unmatched: 11. Germline loops: CDR1 LNHDA, CDR2 SQIVND (reference sequence). The CDR3 runs to 14 residues. The CDR3 sequence: CASSDRGTLGGAFF. In nucleotides, the CDR3 is TGTGCCAGTAGTGACAGGGGGACCCTCGGGGGAGCTTTCTTT. Complete variable domain (other parts from reference TRBV19 and TRBJ1-1): DGGITQSPKYLFRKEGQNVTLSCEQNLNHDAMYWYRQDPGQGLRLIYYSQIVNDFQKGDIAEGYSVSREKKESFPLTVTSAQKNPTAFYLCASSDRGTLGGAFFGQGTRLTVV.

The J gene is TRBJ2-5, the V gene TRBV7-3; 7 nucleotides agree with TRBD2. The CDR3 contains 15 residues. Germline values: CDR1 SGHTA, CDR2 FQGTGA. V was pared by 0 bases and J by 5 bases, with 6 bases of the junction left unmatched. CDR3 in DNA: TGTGCCAGCAGCTTAACCAGCGGGGTGGGGGAGACCCAGTACTTC. This codes for CASSLTSGVGETQYF.

V is TRBV3-1 (or the pseudogene TRBV3-2) and J is TRBJ1-1; D gene uncertain. CDR1 and CDR2 from the germline V gene are LGHDT and YNNKEL (reference sequence). This CDR3 comprises 14 residues. V was trimmed by 2 bases and J by 0 bases, leaving 7 bases between them. The CDR3 DNA is TGTGCCAGCAGCCAACGGGATGTGAACACTGAAGCTTTCTTT. Translated, it gives CASSQRDVNTEAFF.

The CDR3 region is CASSLRQSQETQYF. CDR3 nucleotide sequence: TGCGCCAGCAGCTTGCGACAGAGCCAAGAGACCCAGTACTTC. The chain combines TRBV5-1 with TRBJ2-5, with D possibly TRBD1 on 5 matching bases. Trimming took off 1 base at V and 1 base at J, with 8 bases between the two ends. The CDR3 runs to 14 residues. The germline gives CDR1 SGHRS, CDR2 YFSETQ.

The rearrangement links TRBV15 to TRBJ2-2, with TRBD1 matching over 8 bases. V was clipped by 0 bases and J by 3 bases; unmatched bases: 6. The CDR3 length is 17 residues. Germline V lookup: CDR1 LNHNV, CDR2 YYDKDF (reference sequence). The CDR3 nucleotides are TGTGCCACCAGCAGAGATGTGCAGGGGGCGCACACCGGGGAGCTGTTTTTT. This encodes CATSRDVQGAHTGELFF.

The rearrangement joins TRBV4-1 to TRBJ2-1; 9 positions agree with TRBD2. V was clipped by 4 bases and J by 2 bases; unmatched bases: 3. Germline CDR1 is MGHRA and CDR2 is YSYEKL. CDR3 size: 15 residues. This chain's CDR3 is CASSLGLATYNEQFF. CDR3 coding DNA: TGCGCCAGCAGCCTTGGACTAGCGACCTACAATGAGCAGTTCTTC.

The chain uses TRBV5-6 and TRBJ1-1; 11 bases align to TRBD1. With V trimmed by 1 base and J by 9 bases, 11 bases remained unmatched. Germline-derived CDR1 and CDR2 are SGHDT and YYEEEE. The CDR3 contains 16 residues. The CDR3 here is CASSLWGTGGVGKAFF. The CDR3 region has the DNA TGTGCCAGCAGCTTGTGGGGGACAGGGGGTGTAGGAAAAGCTTTCTTT.

The chain carries TRBV19 and TRBJ2-7; TRBD1 matches 8 bases. The CDR3 length is 14 residues. Germline CDR1 and CDR2: LNHDA and SQIVND (reference sequence). V trimming: 4 bases; J trimming: 4 bases; junction bases outside the gene matches: 6. CDR3 sequence reads: CASSTGQGLYEQYF. The CDR3 DNA reads as TGTGCCAGTAGTACAGGACAGGGCCTTTACGAGCAGTACTTC.

This chain joins TRBV19 and TRBJ1-5; TRBD1 matches 7 bases. CDR1 and CDR2 (germline): LNHDA, SQIVND (reference sequence). The V gene end was trimmed by 5 bases and the J gene end by 5 bases; junction bases not matched to a gene: 6. This CDR3 contains 14 residues. DNA for the CDR3: TGTGCCAGTAGTCCTGACAGGGTCGATCAGCCCCAGCATTTT. This encodes CASSPDRVDQPQHF.

The chain has TRBV6-5 and TRBJ2-2; 12 bases align to TRBD2. Germline V gene sequence: CDR1 MNHEY, CDR2 SVGAGI. V trimming: 5 bases; J trimming: 7 bases; junction bases outside the gene matches: 5. CDR3 length equals 15 residues. The CDR3: CASSPRLAGDGELFF. The CDR3 DNA is TGTGCCAGCAGTCCAAGACTAGCGGGGGACGGGGAGCTGTTTTTT.

This clone was seen only once. The rearrangement uses TRBV2 and TRBJ2-7; 12 bases align to TRBD2. The length of the CDR3 is 19 residues. From germline, CDR1 is SNHLY and CDR2 FYNNEI. CDR3 bases: TGTGCACTCGGAAGAAGAGACAGAACTAGCGGGAGGACTCCCTACGAGCAGTACTTC. Its protein is CALGRRDRTSGRTPYEQYF.

The V call is TRBV10-2, the J call TRBJ2-3; 13 nucleotides align to TRBD2. Germline V gene sequence: CDR1 WSHSY, CDR2 SAAADI. With 4 bases clipped from V and 0 bases from J, the junction kept 1 base outside the gene matches. The CDR3 length is 16 residues. DNA of the CDR3: TGCGCCAGCAGTGTACTAGCGGGAGGGAGCACAGATACGCAGTATTTT. Translated, it gives CASSVLAGGSTDTQYF.

The V and J genes are TRBV4-3 and TRBJ2-3; 12 bases agree with TRBD2. The CDR3 has 16 amino acids. Unmatched junction bases numbered 4, after V lost 1 base and J lost 5 bases. Germline CDR1 LGHNA, CDR2 YSLEER. CDR3 amino acids: CASSQGTSGARDTQYF. The CDR3 nucleotides read TGCGCCAGCAGCCAAGGGACTAGCGGGGCCAGAGATACGCAGTATTTT.

This chain uses TRBV27 with TRBJ2-7; weak D call: TRBD2 (6 bases). The germline V gene has CDR1 MNHEY and CDR2 SMNVEV (reference sequence). The CDR3 loop spans 13 amino acids. Trimming pared 6 bases from V and 5 bases from J, leaving 14 bases between. The CDR3 DNA sequence: TGTGCCAGCAGGCCCCATGGAGGGGACGAGCAGTACTTC. This translates into CASRPHGGDEQYF.

The genes are TRBV5-1 and TRBJ1-4, with D hard to call. Germline V gene data show CDR1 as SGHRS and CDR2 as YFSETQ. The CDR3 sequence is 15 residues long. V gave up 0 bases and J gave up 0 bases, with 6 bases separating them. CDR3 DNA: TGCGCCAGCAGCTTGGCTGAGACAACTAATGAAAAACTGTTTTTT. Residues: CASSLAETTNEKLFF.

CDR3 residues: CASSPWAGAGVKEDTQYF. The CDR3 DNA sequence: TGTGCCAGCAGTCCCTGGGCGGGAGCGGGAGTGAAGGAGGATACGCAGTATTTT. V gene TRBV27 combines with J gene TRBJ2-3, with 8 bases that match TRBD2. The J segment lost 6 bases and the V segment lost 5 bases, leaving 19 bases of the junction unmatched. The CDR3 has 18 residues. Germline loops: CDR1 MNHEY, CDR2 SMNVEV (reference sequence).

V is TRBV6-6 and J is TRBJ2-5; TRBD1 aligns across 7 bases. V lost 4 bases and J lost 3; bases outside the gene matches: 5. The CDR3 loop spans 14 amino acids. The germline gives CDR1 MNHNY, CDR2 SVGAGI (reference sequence). The CDR3 here is CASSSRTGEETQYF. The CDR3 nucleotides are TGTGCCAGCAGTTCCCGGACAGGAGAAGAGACCCAGTACTTC.

The chain has TRBV12-3 or TRBV12-4 and TRBJ1-1; TRBD1 might be the D (6 bases). V dropped 3 bases and J dropped 1 base, with 6 bases sitting between them. CDR3 length: 13 residues. This CDR3 reads CASSFRGNTEAFF. The CDR3 DNA reads as TGTGCCAGCAGTTTCAGGGGGAACACTGAAGCTTTCTTT.

V and J are TRBV14 and TRBJ2-7; 7 positions match TRBD2. J gave up 7 bases and V 1 base, and 10 bases lay outside the gene matches. CDR1 is SGHDN and CDR2 is FVKESK in the germline V gene. The CDR3 spans 15 residues. The CDR3 DNA reads TGTGCCAGCAGCCAAGGCGTCCTACGGGGGGAAGAGCAGTACTTC. Protein: CASSQGVLRGEEQYF.

This chain joins TRBV4-1 and TRBJ2-7, with D possibly being TRBD1 (6 bases). Germline lookup yields CDR1 MGHRA and CDR2 YSYEKL. Trimming shortened V by 2 bases and J by 0 bases, and 11 bases separated the two germline ends. The CDR3 length is 15 residues. CDR3 amino acids: CASSQSWTDSYEQYF. The CDR3 nucleotides are TGCGCCAGCAGCCAATCCTGGACAGACTCCTACGAGCAGTACTTC.

The V call is TRBV24-1, the J call TRBJ2-2, with a weak D call TRBD1 (6 bases). This CDR3 is 15 amino acids long. V was shortened by 3 bases and J by 4 bases, with 11 bases between the two germline ends. Germline V gene data show CDR1 as KGHDR and CDR2 as SFDVKD. The CDR3 bases are TGTGCCACCAGTGATGGTCCAGGGGTCACCGGGGAGCTGTTTTTT. Amino acids: CATSDGPGVTGELFF.

This clone occurred once. The chain joins TRBV18 to TRBJ1-2; D call uncertain. This CDR3 region has 15 residues. Trimming took 3 bases from V and 1 from J, leaving 12 bases between them. Germline CDR1 reads KGHSH; CDR2 reads LQKENI. For the CDR3, the DNA is TGTGCCAGCTCACCCCAGGTCCAGGTTAACTATGGCTACACCTTC. It is translated as CASSPQVQVNYGYTF.

The CDR3 region is CASSEALGANTEAFF. DNA for the CDR3: TGTGCCAGCAGTGAAGCGCTCGGAGCGAACACTGAAGCTTTCTTT. V is TRBV2 and J is TRBJ1-1; D call uncertain. Germline V gene lookup returns CDR1 SNHLY and CDR2 FYNNEI. Between the trimmed V and J ends, which lost 0 bases and 1 base, there was a span of 9 bases. The CDR3 sequence is 15 residues long.